This TCR beta chain stems from a study of blood T cells in healthy people across ages. Whole-study results and caveats: Per million T cells, the diversity of TCR beta decreased roughly linearly as age advanced. The study regarded diversity estimates from one million T cells as underestimates.

The germline gives CDR1 LGHDT, CDR2 YNNKEL (reference sequence). The CDR3 extends over 16 amino acids. Next came a second PCR, run for about 7 to 12 cycles, which used a sample-barcoded 5' primer along with a J-beta primer mix. With 12 random nucleotides, a template-switch adaptor tagged each individual cDNA molecule. Each CDR3 protein is one row after TCRdb ran MiXCR on the 5' RACE reads. The table has over 1.5 million distinct CDR3 sequences, around half seen once. Regarding this clonotype: The antigen remains undetermined.

Researchers isolated at least 6 million PBMCs per sample. The clonotype was recovered from a middle-aged woman in good health. The sample taken for sequencing was blood. The chain employs TRBV3-1 and TRBJ2-7; no clear D. Near its end, the DNA agrees better with TRBJ2-5, so the J call may be wrong. The CDR3, as DNA: TGTGCCATCCCCAAATTGTTACTGAGCAGGCAAGAGACCCAGTACTTC. Translation gives CAIPKLLLSRQETQYF.